This TCR beta chain was captured in a study of blood T cell repertoires in COVID-19. Background on the study: Spain, Italy and the United States supplied samples that represented acute and convalescent COVID-19. T cells, B-cell-depleted T cells, or PBMCs supplied cDNA or gDNA.

Notes on this clone: In the same sample, other DNA sequences code for this CDR3.

Per the original methods: For nucleated cells, counts were estimated from reference gene primer amplification. The protocol was immunoSEQ multiplex PCR, while the TCRdb copy is restricted to in-frame clones and leaves out a portion. V and J calls and clone size are given by that table; D and trimming were obtained from the DNA. This table has roughly 130,000 clones, 90% appearing once. Material for sequencing was peripheral blood. The clonotype was recovered from a man in his fifties or sixties with active COVID-19.

CDR3: CASRSGSNEKLFF. The DNA of the CDR3 is TGTGCCAGTAGGTCAGGCTCTAATGAAAAACTGTTTTTT. The rearrangement joins TRBV19 to TRBJ1-4, with D hard to call. This CDR3 is 13 amino acids long. Germline-derived CDR1 and CDR2 are LNHDA and SQIVND (reference sequence). The V end lost 6 bases, the J end lost 3 bases, and 8 bases lay between the germline ends.